The rows below give T cell receptor beta chains drawn from one sample of a study of T cells in Graves' hyperthyroidism and ophthalmopathy. A single record per CDR3 protein comes from TCRdb applying MiXCR to the multiplex PCR reads. The data show about 290,000 distinct CDR3 sequences, with around 16% seen just once and roughly 33% held by the top ten. Material for sequencing was blood. These receptors were taken from a man aged 25-45 years with Graves' hyperthyroidism. Both conserved end residues are part of each CDR3. The D gene is left open where the match is weak. Expanded clones get a size class; other rows say once, few or many, or leave the size out.

D	V	J	size	CDR3	DNA
TRBD1	TRBV5-6	TRBJ1-2	few	CASSPLGRGLGGAFGYTF	TGTGCCAGCAGCCCCCTGGGCAGGGGGCTTGGGGGCGCGTTTGGCTACACCTTC
-	TRBV28	TRBJ2-1	many	CASSSFSGNEQFF	TGTGCCAGCAGTTCGTTCTCTGGCAATGAGCAGTTCTTC
-	TRBV12-3/TRBV12-4	TRBJ1-6	-	CASSQGDHNSPLHF	TGTGCCAGCAGTCAAGGGGACCATAATTCACCCCTCCACTTT
-	TRBV20-1	TRBJ1-2	many	CSARDYEGKGYTF	TGCAGTGCTAGAGATTACGAGGGGAAAGGCTACACCTTC
-	TRBV27	TRBJ1-4	few	CASSLATNEKLFF	TGTGCCAGCAGTTTAGCAACTAATGAAAAACTGTTTTTT
-	TRBV7-8	TRBJ1-2	many	CASTLGGGRDGYTF	TGTGCCAGCACCCTCGGCGGGGGCAGGGACGGCTACACCTTC
-	TRBV27	TRBJ1-1	many	CASRGMNTEAFF	TGTGCCAGCAGGGGAATGAACACTGAAGCTTTCTTT
-	TRBV7-9	TRBJ2-7	many	CASSFGSAYEQYF	TGTGCCAGCAGCTTCGGGAGCGCCTACGAGCAGTACTTC
-	TRBV7-3	TRBJ1-1	-	CASSPGDSSQAFF	TGTGCCAGCAGTCCAGGGGATAGCTCCCAAGCTTTCTTT
TRBD2	TRBV24-1	TRBJ2-1	few	CATSEGGSYHNEQFF	TGTGCCACCAGTGAGGGCGGGAGTTACCACAATGAGCAGTTCTTC
-	TRBV3-1	TRBJ2-3	many	CASSQEGLSTDTQYF	TGTGCCAGCAGCCAGGAGGGACTTAGCACAGATACGCAGTATTTT
TRBD1	TRBV6-5	TRBJ1-2	many	CASSYSTGTAAHGYTF	TGTGCCAGCAGTTACTCGACAGGGACAGCGGCTCATGGCTACACCTTC
-	TRBV30	TRBJ1-1	many	CAWARTEAFF	TGTGCCTGGGCGAGGACTGAAGCTTTCTTT
-	TRBV27	TRBJ2-5	few	CASSVERSETQYF	TGTGCCAGCAGTGTCGAACGCTCGGAGACCCAGTACTTC
-	TRBV28	TRBJ2-4	few	CASRDQQENIQYF	TGTGCCAGCAGAGATCAACAGGAAAACATTCAGTACTTC
TRBD2	TRBV10-2	TRBJ2-7	-	CASSETSGSDEQYF	TGCGCCAGCAGTGAAACTAGCGGGAGCGACGAGCAGTACTTC
-	TRBV2	TRBJ1-4	many	CAIERREGEKLFF	TGTGCCATCGAACGGAGGGAGGGTGAAAAACTGTTTTTT
-	TRBV9	TRBJ2-1	many	CASSVDVNGRGDEQFF	TGTGCCAGCAGCGTAGATGTGAACGGACGCGGGGATGAGCAGTTCTTC
TRBD2	TRBV7-8	TRBJ2-1	many	CASRAGTTNSYNEQFF	TGTGCCAGCAGAGCCGGGACTACTAACTCCTACAATGAGCAGTTCTTC
-	TRBV28	TRBJ1-1	many	CASSDIGGNTEAFF	TGTGCCAGCAGCGATATCGGGGGGAACACTGAAGCTTTCTTT
-	TRBV20-1	TRBJ1-5	few	CSASAKGSPSNQPQHF	TGCAGTGCTAGTGCAAAGGGCTCCCCCAGCAATCAGCCCCAGCATTTT
-	TRBV7-9	TRBJ1-1	-	CAGSPDVWNTEAFF	TGTGCCGGCAGCCCCGATGTATGGAACACTGAAGCTTTCTTT
-	TRBV20-1	TRBJ2-7	few	CSATAPWGEQYF	TGCAGTGCCACAGCTCCATGGGGGGAGCAGTACTTC
TRBD2	TRBV20-1	TRBJ2-7	many	CSARDTAGGTEQYF	TGCAGTGCTAGAGATACGGCGGGAGGGACAGAGCAGTACTTC
TRBD1	TRBV5-1	TRBJ2-2	few	CASSRQGLRAGELFF	TGCGCCAGCAGCAGACAGGGTTTAAGGGCCGGGGAGCTGTTTTTT
-	TRBV28	TRBJ1-1	many	CASSLAGLGDRTEAFF	TGTGCCAGCAGTTTAGCCGGGCTGGGGGATAGGACTGAAGCTTTCTTT
TRBD2	TRBV2	TRBJ2-3	many	CASMEGTSANTQYF	TGTGCCAGCATGGAAGGGACTAGCGCGAATACGCAGTATTTT
TRBD1	TRBV27	TRBJ1-4	-	CASSFLGQGLNEKLSF	TGTGCCAGCAGTTTTTTAGGACAGGGTCTTAATGAAAAACTGTCTTTT
TRBD1	TRBV12-5	TRBJ2-7	many	CASGPGTGGYEQYF	TGTGCTAGTGGGCCCGGGACAGGGGGCTACGAGCAGTACTTC